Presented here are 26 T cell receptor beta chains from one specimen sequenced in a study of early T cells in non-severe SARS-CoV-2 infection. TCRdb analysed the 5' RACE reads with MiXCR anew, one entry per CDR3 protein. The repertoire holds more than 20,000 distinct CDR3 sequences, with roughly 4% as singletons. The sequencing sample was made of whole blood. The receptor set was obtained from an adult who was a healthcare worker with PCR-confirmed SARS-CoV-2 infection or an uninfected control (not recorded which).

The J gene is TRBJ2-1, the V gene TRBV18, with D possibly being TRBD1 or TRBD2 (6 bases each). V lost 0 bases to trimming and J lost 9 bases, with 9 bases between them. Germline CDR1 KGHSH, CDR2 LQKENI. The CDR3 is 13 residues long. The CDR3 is CASSPPGGREQFF. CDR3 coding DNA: TGTGCCAGCTCACCACCGGGGGGCCGTGAGCAGTTCTTC.

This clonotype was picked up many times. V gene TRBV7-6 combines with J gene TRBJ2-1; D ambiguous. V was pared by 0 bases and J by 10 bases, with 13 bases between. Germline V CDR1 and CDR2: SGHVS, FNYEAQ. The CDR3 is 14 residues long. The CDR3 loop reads CASSLARSVGEQFF. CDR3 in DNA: TGTGCCAGCAGCTTAGCGCGATCGGTAGGGGAGCAGTTCTTC.

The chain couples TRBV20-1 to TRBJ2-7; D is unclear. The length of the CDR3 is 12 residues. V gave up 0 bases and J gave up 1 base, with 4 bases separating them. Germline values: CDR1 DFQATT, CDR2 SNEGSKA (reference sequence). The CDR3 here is CSARDWSYEQYF. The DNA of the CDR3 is TGCAGTGCTAGAGATTGGTCCTACGAGCAGTACTTC.

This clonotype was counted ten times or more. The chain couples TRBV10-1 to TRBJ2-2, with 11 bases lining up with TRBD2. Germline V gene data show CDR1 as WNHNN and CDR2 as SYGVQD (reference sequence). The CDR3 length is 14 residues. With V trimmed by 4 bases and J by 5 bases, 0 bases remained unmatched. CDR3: CASSGLAGTGELFF. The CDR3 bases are TGCGCCAGCAGTGGACTAGCGGGAACCGGGGAGCTGTTTTTT.

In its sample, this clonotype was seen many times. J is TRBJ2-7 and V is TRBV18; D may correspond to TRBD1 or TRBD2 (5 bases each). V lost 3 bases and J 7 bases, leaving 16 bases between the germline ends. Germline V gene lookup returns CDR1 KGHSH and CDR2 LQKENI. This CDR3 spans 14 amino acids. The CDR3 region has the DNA TGTGCCAGCTCACCGGCCGGGGACCGGCGGGAGCAGTACTTC. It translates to CASSPAGDRREQYF. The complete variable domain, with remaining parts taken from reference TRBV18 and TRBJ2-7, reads NAGVMQNPRHLVRRRGQEARLRCSPMKGHSHVYWYRQLPEEGLKFMVYLQKENIIDESGMPKERFSAEFPKEGPSILRIQQVVRGDSAAYFCASSPAGDRREQYFGPGTRLTVT.

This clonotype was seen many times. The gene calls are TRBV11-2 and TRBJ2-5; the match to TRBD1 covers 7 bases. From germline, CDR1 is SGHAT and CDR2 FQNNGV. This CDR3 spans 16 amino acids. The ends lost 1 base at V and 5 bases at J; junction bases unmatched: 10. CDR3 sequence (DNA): TGTGCCAGCAGCTTAGGTTCGGGACAGAGGATCGAGACCCAGTACTTC. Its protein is CASSLGSGQRIETQYF.

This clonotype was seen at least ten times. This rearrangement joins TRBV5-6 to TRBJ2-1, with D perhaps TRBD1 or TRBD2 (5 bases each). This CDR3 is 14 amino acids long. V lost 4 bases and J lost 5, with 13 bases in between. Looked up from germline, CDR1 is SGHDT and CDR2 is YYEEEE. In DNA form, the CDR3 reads TGTGCCAGCAGCGCGGTAGGGACCGACAATGAGCAGTTCTTC. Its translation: CASSAVGTDNEQFF.

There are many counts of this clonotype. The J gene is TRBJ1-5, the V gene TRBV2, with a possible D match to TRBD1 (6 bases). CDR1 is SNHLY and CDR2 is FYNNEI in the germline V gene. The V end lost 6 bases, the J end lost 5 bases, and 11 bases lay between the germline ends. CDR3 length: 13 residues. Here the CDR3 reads CASRGGRDQPQHF. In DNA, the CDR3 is TGTGCCAGCAGGGGGGGCCGGGATCAGCCCCAGCATTTT.

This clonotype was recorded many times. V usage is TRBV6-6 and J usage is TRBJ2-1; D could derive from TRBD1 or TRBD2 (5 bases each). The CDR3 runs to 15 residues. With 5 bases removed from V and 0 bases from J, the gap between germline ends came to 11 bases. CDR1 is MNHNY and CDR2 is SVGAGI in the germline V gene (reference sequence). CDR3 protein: CASSVGPSSYNEQFF. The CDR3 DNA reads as TGTGCCAGCAGTGTGGGACCCAGCTCCTACAATGAGCAGTTCTTC.

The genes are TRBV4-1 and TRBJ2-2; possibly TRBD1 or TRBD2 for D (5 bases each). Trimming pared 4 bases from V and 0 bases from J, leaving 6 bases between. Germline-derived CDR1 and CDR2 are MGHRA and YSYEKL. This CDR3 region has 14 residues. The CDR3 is CASSLGPNTGELFF. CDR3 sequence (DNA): TGCGCCAGCAGCCTGGGACCGAACACCGGGGAGCTGTTTTTT.

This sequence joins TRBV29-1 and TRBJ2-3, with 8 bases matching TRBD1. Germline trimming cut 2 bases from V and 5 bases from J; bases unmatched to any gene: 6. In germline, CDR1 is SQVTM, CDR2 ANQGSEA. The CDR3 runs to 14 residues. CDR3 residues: CSVEQGAWGDTQYF. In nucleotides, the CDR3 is TGCAGCGTTGAACAGGGGGCGTGGGGAGATACGCAGTATTTT.

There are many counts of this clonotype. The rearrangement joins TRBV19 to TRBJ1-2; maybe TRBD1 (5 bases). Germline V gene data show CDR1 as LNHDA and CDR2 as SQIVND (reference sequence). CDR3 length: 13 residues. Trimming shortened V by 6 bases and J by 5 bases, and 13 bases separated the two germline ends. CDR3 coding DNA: TGTGCCAGTAGCTCCGAGGGGAAGTATGGCTACACCTTC. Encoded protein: CASSSEGKYGYTF.

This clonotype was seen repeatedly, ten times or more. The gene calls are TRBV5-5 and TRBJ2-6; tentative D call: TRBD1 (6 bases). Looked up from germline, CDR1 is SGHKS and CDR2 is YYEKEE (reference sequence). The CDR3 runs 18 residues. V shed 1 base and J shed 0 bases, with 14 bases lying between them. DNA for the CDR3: TGTGCCAGCAGCTTGAAAGGGGGACACCTCTCTGGGGCCAACGTCCTGACTTTC. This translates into CASSLKGGHLSGANVLTF.

CDR3 sequence: CASSVVPRRGTGELFF. The CDR3 bases are TGTGCCAGCAGCGTAGTCCCACGCAGGGGGACCGGGGAGCTGTTTTTT. The chain recombines TRBV7-8 with TRBJ2-2, with 7 bases matching TRBD1. There are 16 residues in the CDR3. Germline V gene lookup returns CDR1 SGHVS and CDR2 FQNEAQ. After removal of 5 bases from V and 5 bases from J, the junction contained 11 bases not matched to a gene.

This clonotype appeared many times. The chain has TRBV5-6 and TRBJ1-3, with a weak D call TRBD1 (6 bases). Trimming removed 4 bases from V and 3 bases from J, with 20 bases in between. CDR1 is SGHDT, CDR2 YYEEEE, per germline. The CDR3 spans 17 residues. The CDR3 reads CASSLPEGQQDGNTIYF. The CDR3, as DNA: TGTGCCAGCAGCCTGCCGGAAGGACAGCAGGATGGAAACACCATATATTTT.

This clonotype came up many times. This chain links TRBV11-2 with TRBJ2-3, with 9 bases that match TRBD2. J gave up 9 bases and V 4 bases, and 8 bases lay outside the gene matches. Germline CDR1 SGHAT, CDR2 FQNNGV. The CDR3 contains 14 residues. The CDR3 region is CASSSILSGRTQYF. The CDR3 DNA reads TGTGCCAGCAGCTCGATATTAAGCGGGAGGACGCAGTATTTT.

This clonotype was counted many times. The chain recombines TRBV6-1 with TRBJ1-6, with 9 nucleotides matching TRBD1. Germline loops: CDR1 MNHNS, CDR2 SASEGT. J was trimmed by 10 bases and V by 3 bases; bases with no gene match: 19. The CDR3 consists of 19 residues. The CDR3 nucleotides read TGTGCCAGCAGTGAGCTGCCCGCCTGGACAGGGGACGAGGGGTCACCCCTCCACTTT. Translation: CASSELPAWTGDEGSPLHF.

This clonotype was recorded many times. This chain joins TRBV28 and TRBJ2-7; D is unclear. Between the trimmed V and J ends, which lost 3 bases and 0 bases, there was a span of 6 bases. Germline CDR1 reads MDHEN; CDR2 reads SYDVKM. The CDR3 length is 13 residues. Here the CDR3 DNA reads TGTGCCAGCAGTTTGGAAAGCTCCTACGAGCAGTACTTC. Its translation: CASSLESSYEQYF.

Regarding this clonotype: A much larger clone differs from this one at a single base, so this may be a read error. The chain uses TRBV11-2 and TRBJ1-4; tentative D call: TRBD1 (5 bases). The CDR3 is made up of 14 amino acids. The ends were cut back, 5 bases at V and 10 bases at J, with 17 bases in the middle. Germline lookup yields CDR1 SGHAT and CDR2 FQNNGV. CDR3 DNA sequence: TGTGCCAGCAGCCGGGGCGGGGCAACCGTAAAACTGTTTTTT. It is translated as CASSRGGATVKLFF. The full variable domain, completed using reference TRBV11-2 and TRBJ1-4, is EAGVAQSPRYKIIEKRQSVAFWCNPISGHATLYWYQQILGQGPKLLIQFQNNGVVDDSQLPKDRFSAERLKGVDSTLKIQPAKLEDSAVYLCASSRGGATVKLFFGSGTQLSVL.

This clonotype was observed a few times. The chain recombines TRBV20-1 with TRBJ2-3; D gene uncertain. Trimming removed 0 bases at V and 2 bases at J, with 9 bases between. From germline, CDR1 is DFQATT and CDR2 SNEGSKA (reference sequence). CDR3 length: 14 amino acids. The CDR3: CSARDPINTDTQYF. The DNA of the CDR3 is TGCAGTGCTAGAGATCCCATTAACACAGATACGCAGTATTTT.

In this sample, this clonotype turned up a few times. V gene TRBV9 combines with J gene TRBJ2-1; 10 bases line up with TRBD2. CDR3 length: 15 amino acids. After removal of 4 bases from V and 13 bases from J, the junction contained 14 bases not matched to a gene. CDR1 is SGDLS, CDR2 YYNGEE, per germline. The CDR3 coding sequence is TGTGCCAGCAGCACCGGGAGCGGGGGGGCTCGCCCTCAGTTCTTC. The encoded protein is CASSTGSGGARPQFF.

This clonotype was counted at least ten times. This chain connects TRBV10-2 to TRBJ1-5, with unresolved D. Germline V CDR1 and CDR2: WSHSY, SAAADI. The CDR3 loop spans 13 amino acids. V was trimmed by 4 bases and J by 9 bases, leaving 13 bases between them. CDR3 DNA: TGCGCCAGCAGTGCCCAGCCCCAATGGCCCCAGCATTTT. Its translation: CASSAQPQWPQHF.

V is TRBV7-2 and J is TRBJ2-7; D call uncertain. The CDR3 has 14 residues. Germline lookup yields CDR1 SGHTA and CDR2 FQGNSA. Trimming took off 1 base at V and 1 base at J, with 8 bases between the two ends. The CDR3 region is CASSLEHSSYEQYF. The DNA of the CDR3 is TGTGCCAGCAGCTTAGAGCACAGTTCCTACGAGCAGTACTTC.

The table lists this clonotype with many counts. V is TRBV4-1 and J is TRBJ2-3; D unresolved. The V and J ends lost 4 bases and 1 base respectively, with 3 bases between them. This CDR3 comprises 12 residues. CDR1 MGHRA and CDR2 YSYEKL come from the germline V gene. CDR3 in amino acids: CASSLGTDTQYF. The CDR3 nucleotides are TGCGCCAGCAGCCTCGGCACAGATACGCAGTATTTT.

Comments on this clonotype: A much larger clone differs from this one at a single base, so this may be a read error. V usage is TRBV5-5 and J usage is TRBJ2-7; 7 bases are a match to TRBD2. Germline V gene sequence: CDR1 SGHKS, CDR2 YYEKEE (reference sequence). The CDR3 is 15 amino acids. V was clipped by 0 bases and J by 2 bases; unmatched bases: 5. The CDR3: CASSLEAGVTYEQYF. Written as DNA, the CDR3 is TGTGCCAGCAGCTTGGAGGCGGGGGTAACCTACGAGCAGTACTTC. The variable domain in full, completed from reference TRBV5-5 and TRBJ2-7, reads DAGVTQSPTHLIKTRGQQVTLRCSPISGHKSVSWYQQVLGQGPQFIFQYYEKEERGRGNFPDRFSARQFPNYSSELNVNALLLGDSALYLCASSLEAGVTYEQYFGPGTRLTVT.

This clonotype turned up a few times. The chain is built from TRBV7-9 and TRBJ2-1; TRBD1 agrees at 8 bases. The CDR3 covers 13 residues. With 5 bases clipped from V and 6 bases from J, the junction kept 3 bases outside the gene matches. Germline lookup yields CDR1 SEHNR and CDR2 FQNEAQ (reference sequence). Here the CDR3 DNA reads TGTGCCAGCAGCGGGACAGGTCGCAATGAGCAGTTCTTC. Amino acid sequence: CASSGTGRNEQFF.